These 25 T cell receptor beta chains were sequenced from one sample in a study of T cells in Graves' hyperthyroidism and ophthalmopathy. There were TCR beta CDR3 regions amplified from RNA transcripts. The HTBI set primed first-round TCR CDR3 RT-PCR. TCRdb ran MiXCR on the multiplex PCR reads and lists one entry per CDR3 protein. This table holds a few hundred thousand distinct CDR3 sequences, 25% found once. The sample was blood. The receptors were gathered from a middle-aged man with Graves' hyperthyroidism.

The chain combines TRBV10-3 with TRBJ2-1; D unresolved. The CDR3 runs 17 residues. Trimming stripped 1 base from V and 0 bases from J, with 13 bases between. Germline lookup yields CDR1 ENHRY and CDR2 SYGVKD. This chain's CDR3 is CAISEYGGLSSYNEQFF. The CDR3 DNA reads TGTGCCATCAGTGAGTACGGCGGTCTTAGCTCCTACAATGAGCAGTTCTTC.

This clonotype was seen only a few times. The chain carries TRBV4-1 and TRBJ2-7; the match to TRBD2 covers 10 bases. J lost 2 bases, V lost 2 bases, and 3 bases had no gene match. The germline V gene has CDR1 MGHRA and CDR2 YSYEKL. The CDR3 runs 15 residues. The DNA of the CDR3 is TGCGCCAGCAGCCAAACTAGCGGGACGACCTACGAGCAGTACTTC. Its translation: CASSQTSGTTYEQYF.

V usage is TRBV10-3 and J usage is TRBJ2-1, with 8 nucleotides matching TRBD1. Per germline, CDR1 ENHRY and CDR2 SYGVKD. J gave up 2 bases and V 1 base, and 4 bases lay outside the gene matches. The CDR3 loop spans 16 amino acids. The CDR3 DNA is TGTGCCATCAGTGAGTACGGGGACAGGCCCTACAATGAGCAGTTCTTC. Translating gives CAISEYGDRPYNEQFF.

This clonotype was counted between two and nine times. The DNA of the CDR3 is TGTGCCAGCAGCGTCATGGGACATCAAGAGACCCAGTACTTC. Protein sequence: CASSVMGHQETQYF. This chain links TRBV9 with TRBJ2-5; perhaps TRBD1 as D (6 bases). Germline V gives CDR1 SGDLS, CDR2 YYNGEE. Trimming stripped 2 bases from V and 2 bases from J, with 10 bases between. The CDR3 contains 14 residues.

This clonotype appeared many times. J is TRBJ2-1 and V is TRBV5-1; the D gene is possibly TRBD1 (5 bases). CDR3 length: 13 residues. The V end was cut by 1 base, the J end by 10 bases, with 12 bases between. Looked up from germline, CDR1 is SGHRS and CDR2 is YFSETQ. The CDR3 sequence: CASSLQFGQEQFF. Here the CDR3 DNA reads TGCGCCAGCAGCTTGCAGTTCGGACAAGAGCAGTTCTTC.

V and J are TRBV7-2 and TRBJ2-7, with TRBD2 matching over 9 bases. Per the germline V gene, CDR1 is SGHTA and CDR2 is FQGNSA. Unmatched junction bases numbered 6, after V lost 3 bases and J lost 6 bases. The CDR3 is 14 residues long. The CDR3 sequence: CASSFVRGRGEQYF. Written as DNA, the CDR3 is TGTGCCAGCAGCTTTGTCCGCGGGAGGGGCGAGCAGTACTTC. Using reference TRBV7-2 and TRBJ2-7 for the parts outside the CDR3, the full variable domain is GAGVSQSPSNKVTEKGKDVELRCDPISGHTALYWYRQSLGQGLEFLIYFQGNSAPDKSGLPSDRFSAERTGGSVSTLTIQRTQQEDSAVYLCASSFVRGRGEQYFGPGTRLTVT.

This clonotype came up a few times. The rearrangement links TRBV7-9 to TRBJ2-7, with a possible D match to TRBD1 (6 bases). Trimming cost V 2 bases and J 1 base, with 9 bases left between them. Germline assignment: CDR1 SEHNR and CDR2 FQNEAQ (reference sequence). This CDR3 spans 14 amino acids. The DNA of the CDR3 is TGTGCCAGCAGCTTACAGGGGACGTCCTACGAGCAGTACTTC. This codes for CASSLQGTSYEQYF.

The chain is built from TRBV27 and TRBJ2-5; perhaps TRBD2 as D (6 bases). The V gene lost 6 bases and the J gene lost 3 bases, with 14 bases spanning the gap. CDR3 length equals 14 residues. The V gene's germline CDR1 is MNHEY and CDR2 SMNVEV (reference sequence). The CDR3 sequence: CASSPSREEETQYF. CDR3 nucleotide sequence: TGTGCCAGCAGCCCCTCGCGGGAAGAAGAGACCCAGTACTTC.

At least ten counts were recorded for this clonotype. The chain links TRBV3-1 to TRBJ2-3; D may be TRBD1 or TRBD2 (5 bases each). The CDR3 contains 15 residues. Germline V lookup: CDR1 LGHDT, CDR2 YNNKEL (reference sequence). V lost 4 bases, J lost 5 bases, and 16 bases lay in between. The CDR3 here is CASSRGQGDKDTQYF. In DNA, the CDR3 is TGTGCCAGCAGCCGCGGCCAGGGAGATAAAGATACGCAGTATTTT.

This clonotype occurred a few times. The V and J genes are TRBV7-9 and TRBJ2-5; D remains unclear. Germline loops: CDR1 SEHNR, CDR2 FQNEAQ (reference sequence). V was clipped by 4 bases and J by 10 bases, with 10 bases between them. The CDR3 loop spans 11 amino acids. DNA for the CDR3: TGTGCCAGCAGCTCCCTGGGTGGCCAGTACTTC. Its translation: CASSSLGGQYF.

This clonotype was counted at least ten times. V and J are TRBV6-6 and TRBJ2-1; D is undetermined. The length of the CDR3 is 15 residues. Looked up from germline, CDR1 is MNHNY and CDR2 is SVGAGI (reference sequence). Trimming stripped 0 bases from V and 6 bases from J, with 12 bases between. The CDR3 DNA is TGTGCCAGCAGTTACTCGAAATCGGCTAGCAATGAGCAGTTCTTC. It codes for CASSYSKSASNEQFF.

V gene TRBV3-1 combines with J gene TRBJ2-3; 10 bases line up with TRBD2. This CDR3 is built from 15 residues. The germline gives CDR1 LGHDT, CDR2 YNNKEL (reference sequence). V shed 6 bases and J 5 bases; nucleotides not matched to a gene: 8. The CDR3 spells CASRLLAGVEDTQYF. CDR3 sequence (DNA): TGTGCCAGCAGGCTGCTAGCGGGAGTGGAAGATACGCAGTATTTT.

The genes are TRBV24-1 and TRBJ2-7; the D gene is possibly TRBD2 (5 bases). CDR1 is KGHDR and CDR2 is SFDVKD in the germline V gene. Trimming removed 10 bases at V and 6 bases at J, with 18 bases between. CDR3 length: 13 residues. The CDR3 DNA sequence: TGTGCCACGAGTAGGGAGATACCCCCCGAGCAGTACTTC. Translated: CATSREIPPEQYF.

There are a few counts of this clonotype. The V gene is TRBV6-1, the J gene TRBJ2-7; 16 nucleotides match TRBD2. This CDR3 comprises 20 residues. V trimming: 6 bases; J trimming: 2 bases; junction bases outside the gene matches: 16. Germline CDR1 MNHNS, CDR2 SASEGT. CDR3 sequence: CASRSWGTSGRASPTYEQYF. The DNA of the CDR3 is TGTGCCAGCAGGAGCTGGGGGACTAGCGGGAGGGCCTCGCCTACCTACGAGCAGTACTTC.

This clonotype was detected only a few times. J is TRBJ2-3 and V is TRBV15; TRBD1 might be the D (5 bases). Germline V gives CDR1 LNHNV, CDR2 YYDKDF (reference sequence). The V end lost 8 bases, the J end lost 4 bases, and 10 bases lay between the germline ends. This CDR3 spans 12 amino acids. CDR3 DNA: TGTGCCACCCTTGGGGCTTCAGATACGCAGTATTTT. This sequence encodes CATLGASDTQYF.

This clonotype has just a few counts. The V gene is TRBV5-1, the J gene TRBJ2-5, with 11 positions matching TRBD2. The CDR3 runs 17 residues. Looked up from germline, CDR1 is SGHRS and CDR2 is YFSETQ. V lost 3 bases, J lost 4 bases, and 11 bases stayed unmatched. The CDR3 region has the DNA TGCGCCAGCAGCTACACTAGCGGGAGCGTATCGGGAGAGACCCAGTACTTC. Its translation is CASSYTSGSVSGETQYF.

In its sample, this clonotype was seen many times. The V and J genes are TRBV3-1 and TRBJ2-1, with D uncertain. Trimming removed 2 bases from V and 0 bases from J, with 11 bases in between. Germline V gene lookup returns CDR1 LGHDT and CDR2 YNNKEL (reference sequence). The CDR3 is made up of 16 amino acids. CDR3 loop: CASSQTAESSYNEQFF. CDR3 sequence (DNA): TGTGCCAGCAGCCAAACGGCCGAGAGCTCCTACAATGAGCAGTTCTTC.

V gene TRBV10-3 combines with J gene TRBJ2-3, with 14 bases aligning to TRBD2. The CDR3 spans 15 residues. V lost 6 bases to trimming and J lost 4 bases; unmatched junction nucleotides: 3. CDR1 and CDR2 (germline): ENHRY, SYGVKD. The CDR3 sequence: CAIRGLAGAADTQYF. For the CDR3, the DNA is TGTGCCATCAGGGGACTAGCGGGAGCGGCAGATACGCAGTATTTT.

This clonotype was seen ten or more times. The J gene is TRBJ2-7, the V gene TRBV7-2, with 7 bases matching TRBD2. The germline V gene has CDR1 SGHTA and CDR2 FQGNSA. This CDR3 is built from 16 residues. The ends lost 5 bases at V and 4 bases at J; junction bases unmatched: 14. Here the CDR3 DNA reads TGTGCCAGCAGCCTCCCCGGGGGAGGGGTCCCTTACGAGCAGTACTTC. This sequence encodes CASSLPGGGVPYEQYF.

This sequence joins TRBV11-2 and TRBJ1-3, with D possibly TRBD1 on 6 matching bases. This CDR3 is 17 amino acids long. V was cut by 5 bases and J by 4 bases, with 21 bases left in between. CDR1 and CDR2 from the germline V gene are SGHAT and FQNNGV. The CDR3 DNA reads as TGTGCCAGCAGCGGAAGGGCTGGGGGCGCTACCGGAAACACCATATATTTT. The encoded protein is CASSGRAGGATGNTIYF.

This clonotype appeared a few times. The V and J genes are TRBV5-1 and TRBJ2-7; 16 bases line up with TRBD2. The CDR3 extends over 17 amino acids. V shed 0 bases and J 4 bases; nucleotides not matched to a gene: 4. Germline CDR1 and CDR2: SGHRS and YFSETQ. CDR3 nucleotide sequence: TGCGCCAGCAGCTTGGAGGGACTAGCGGGAGGGATGTACGAGCAGTACTTC. Its protein product is CASSLEGLAGGMYEQYF.

This clonotype was detected ten times or more. The chain joins TRBV28 to TRBJ1-1, with 7 bases lining up with TRBD1. J gave up 1 base and V 6 bases, and 8 bases lay outside the gene matches. There are 15 residues in the CDR3. The germline V gene encodes CDR1 MDHEN and CDR2 SYDVKM. The CDR3 reads CASRPSQGPNTEAFF. The DNA for the CDR3 is TGTGCCAGCAGACCATCACAGGGGCCGAACACTGAAGCTTTCTTT.

This clonotype was recorded a few times. One end of the junction varies from germline; a read error may be responsible. This chain connects TRBV28 to TRBJ2-1, with 8 positions matching TRBD1. Germline-derived CDR1 and CDR2 are MDHEN and SYDVKM. The CDR3 covers 13 residues. The CDR3 DNA is TGTGCCAGCAGTTTCCCCAGCTCGGACAGGGCGCTCTTC. This translates into CASSFPSSDRALF.

This clonotype was counted at least ten times. The rearrangement joins TRBV18 to TRBJ2-5; TRBD1 matches 10 bases. The ends lost 2 bases at V and 5 bases at J; junction bases unmatched: 5. The CDR3 consists of 15 residues. Germline V lookup: CDR1 KGHSH, CDR2 LQKENI. CDR3 region: CASSPRTGGVETQYF. The CDR3 coding sequence is TGTGCCAGCTCACCAAGGACAGGGGGTGTGGAGACCCAGTACTTC.

The V and J genes are TRBV12-5 and TRBJ2-7; 7 nucleotides align to TRBD1. The CDR3 has 13 residues. The V and J ends lost 6 bases and 4 bases, in that order; junction bases with no gene match: 6. Germline loops: CDR1 LGHNT, CDR2 FRNRAP. The DNA for the CDR3 is TGTGCTAGTGGGGGGGACAGCCCATACGAGCAGTACTTC. Translating gives CASGGDSPYEQYF.